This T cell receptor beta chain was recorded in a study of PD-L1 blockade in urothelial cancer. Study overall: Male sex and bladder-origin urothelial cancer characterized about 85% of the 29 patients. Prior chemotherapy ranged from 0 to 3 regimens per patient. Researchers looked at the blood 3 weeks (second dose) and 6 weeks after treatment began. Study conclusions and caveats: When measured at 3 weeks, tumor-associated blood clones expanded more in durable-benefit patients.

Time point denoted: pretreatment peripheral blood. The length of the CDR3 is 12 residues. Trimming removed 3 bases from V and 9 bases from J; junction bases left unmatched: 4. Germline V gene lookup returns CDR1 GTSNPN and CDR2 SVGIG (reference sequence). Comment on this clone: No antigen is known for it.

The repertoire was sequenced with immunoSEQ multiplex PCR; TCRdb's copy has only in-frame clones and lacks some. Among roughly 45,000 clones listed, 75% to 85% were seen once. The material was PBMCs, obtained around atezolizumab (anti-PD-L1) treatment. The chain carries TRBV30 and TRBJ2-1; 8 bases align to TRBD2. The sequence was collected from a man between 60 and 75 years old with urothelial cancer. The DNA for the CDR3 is TGTGCCTGGAGCCGGGAGGGGGGTGAGCAGTTCTTC. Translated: CAWSREGGEQFF.